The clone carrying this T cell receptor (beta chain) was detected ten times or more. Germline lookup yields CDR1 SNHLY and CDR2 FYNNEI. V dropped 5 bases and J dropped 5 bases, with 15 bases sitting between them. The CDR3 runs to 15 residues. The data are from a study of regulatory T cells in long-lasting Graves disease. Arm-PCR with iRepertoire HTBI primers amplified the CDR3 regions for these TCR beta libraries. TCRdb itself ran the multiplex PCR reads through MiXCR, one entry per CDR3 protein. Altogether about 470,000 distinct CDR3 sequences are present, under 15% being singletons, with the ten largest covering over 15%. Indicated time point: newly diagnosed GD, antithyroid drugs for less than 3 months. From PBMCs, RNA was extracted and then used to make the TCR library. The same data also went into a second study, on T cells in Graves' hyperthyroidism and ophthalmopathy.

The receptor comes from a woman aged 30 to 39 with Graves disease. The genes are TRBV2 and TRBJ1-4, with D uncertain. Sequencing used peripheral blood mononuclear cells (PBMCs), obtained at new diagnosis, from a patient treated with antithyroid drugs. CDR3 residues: CASSWAEGGNEKLFF. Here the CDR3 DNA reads TGTGCCAGCAGTTGGGCCGAAGGCGGGAATGAAAAACTGTTTTTT.